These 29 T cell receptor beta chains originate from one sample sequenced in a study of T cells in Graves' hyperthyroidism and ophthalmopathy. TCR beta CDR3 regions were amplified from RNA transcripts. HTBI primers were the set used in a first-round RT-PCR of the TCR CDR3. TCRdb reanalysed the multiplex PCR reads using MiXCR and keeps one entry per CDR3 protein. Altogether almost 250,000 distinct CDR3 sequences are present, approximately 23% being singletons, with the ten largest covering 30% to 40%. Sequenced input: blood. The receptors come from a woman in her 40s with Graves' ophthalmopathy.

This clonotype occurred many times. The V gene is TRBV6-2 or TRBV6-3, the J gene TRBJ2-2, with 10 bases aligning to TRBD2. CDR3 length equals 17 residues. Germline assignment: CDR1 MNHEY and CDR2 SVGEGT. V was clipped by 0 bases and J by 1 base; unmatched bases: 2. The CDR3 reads CASSYSRTSGNTGELFF. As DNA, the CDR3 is TGTGCCAGCAGTTACTCGCGGACTAGCGGGAACACCGGGGAGCTGTTTTTT.

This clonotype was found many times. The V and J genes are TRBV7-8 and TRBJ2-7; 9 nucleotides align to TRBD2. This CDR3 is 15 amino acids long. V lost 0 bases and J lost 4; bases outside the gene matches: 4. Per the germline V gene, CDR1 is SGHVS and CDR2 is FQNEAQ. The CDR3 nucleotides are TGTGCCAGCAGCTTAGCGCGTAGCGGGAGATACGAGCAGTACTTC. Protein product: CASSLARSGRYEQYF.

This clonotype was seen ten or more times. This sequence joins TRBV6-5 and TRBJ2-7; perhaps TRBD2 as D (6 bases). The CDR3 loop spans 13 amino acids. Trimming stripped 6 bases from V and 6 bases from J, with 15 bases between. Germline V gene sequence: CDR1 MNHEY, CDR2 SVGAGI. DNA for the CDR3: TGTGCCAGCAGGGTGGGGGGAAGGGTCGAGCAGTACTTC. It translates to CASRVGGRVEQYF.

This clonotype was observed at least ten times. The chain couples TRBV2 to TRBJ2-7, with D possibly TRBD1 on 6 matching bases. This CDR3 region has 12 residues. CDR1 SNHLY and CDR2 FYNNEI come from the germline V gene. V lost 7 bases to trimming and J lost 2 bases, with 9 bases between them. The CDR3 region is CASNRDAYEQYF. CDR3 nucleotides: TGTGCCAGCAACAGGGATGCCTACGAGCAGTACTTC.

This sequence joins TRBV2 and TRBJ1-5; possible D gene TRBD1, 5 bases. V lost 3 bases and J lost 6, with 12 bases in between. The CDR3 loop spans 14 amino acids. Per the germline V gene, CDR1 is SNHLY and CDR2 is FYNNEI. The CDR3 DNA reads TGTGCCAGCAGTGAGGCAGGGCTTCGTCAGCCCCAGCATTTT. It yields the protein CASSEAGLRQPQHF. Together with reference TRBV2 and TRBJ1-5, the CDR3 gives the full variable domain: EPEVTQTPSHQVTQMGQEVILRCVPISNHLYFYWYRQILGQKVEFLVSFYNNEISEKSEIFDDQFSVERPDGSNFTLKIRSTKLEDSAMYFCASSEAGLRQPQHFGDGTRLSIL.

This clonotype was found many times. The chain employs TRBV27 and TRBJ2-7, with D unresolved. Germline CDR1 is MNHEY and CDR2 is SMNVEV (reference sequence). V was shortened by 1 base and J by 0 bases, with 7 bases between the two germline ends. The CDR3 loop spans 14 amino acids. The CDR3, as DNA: TGTGCCAGCAGTTTATTATTCAGCTCCTACGAGCAGTACTTC. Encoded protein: CASSLLFSSYEQYF.

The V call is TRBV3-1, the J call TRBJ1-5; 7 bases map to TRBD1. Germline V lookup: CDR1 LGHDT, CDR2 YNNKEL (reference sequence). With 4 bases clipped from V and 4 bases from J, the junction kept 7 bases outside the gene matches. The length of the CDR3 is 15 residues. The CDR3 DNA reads TGTGCCAGCAGCCCCTACGGACAGGAAAATCAGCCCCAGCATTTT. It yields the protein CASSPYGQENQPQHF.

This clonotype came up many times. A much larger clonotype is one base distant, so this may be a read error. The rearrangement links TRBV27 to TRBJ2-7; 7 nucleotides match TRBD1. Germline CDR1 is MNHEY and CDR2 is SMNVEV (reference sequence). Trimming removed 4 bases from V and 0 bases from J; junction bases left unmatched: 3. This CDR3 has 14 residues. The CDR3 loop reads CASSSWDSSYEQYF. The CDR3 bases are TGTGCCAGCAGTTCCTGGGACAGCTCCTACGAGCAGTACTTC.

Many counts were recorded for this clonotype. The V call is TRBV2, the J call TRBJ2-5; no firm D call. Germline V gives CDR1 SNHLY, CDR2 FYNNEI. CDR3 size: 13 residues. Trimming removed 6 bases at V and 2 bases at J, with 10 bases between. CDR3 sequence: CASRREVQETQYF. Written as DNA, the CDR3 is TGTGCCAGCAGGCGAGAGGTTCAAGAGACCCAGTACTTC.

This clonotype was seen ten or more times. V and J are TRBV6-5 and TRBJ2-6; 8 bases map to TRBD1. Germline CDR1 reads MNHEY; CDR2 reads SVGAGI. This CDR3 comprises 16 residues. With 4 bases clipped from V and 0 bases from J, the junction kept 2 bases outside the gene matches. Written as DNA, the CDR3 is TGTGCCAGCAGTTTCACAGGGGGCTCTGGGGCCAACGTCCTGACTTTC. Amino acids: CASSFTGGSGANVLTF.

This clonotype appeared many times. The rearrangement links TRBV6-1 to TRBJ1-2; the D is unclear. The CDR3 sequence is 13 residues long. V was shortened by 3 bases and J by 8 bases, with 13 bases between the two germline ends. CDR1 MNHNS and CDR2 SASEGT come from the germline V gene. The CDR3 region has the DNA TGTGCCAGCAGTGAGTGGGCCTTTGAAGGCTACACCTTC. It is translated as CASSEWAFEGYTF.

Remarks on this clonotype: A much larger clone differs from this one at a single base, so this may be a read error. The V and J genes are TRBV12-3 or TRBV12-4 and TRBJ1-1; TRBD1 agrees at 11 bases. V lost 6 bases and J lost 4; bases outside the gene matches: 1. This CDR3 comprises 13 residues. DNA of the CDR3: TGTGCCAGCAGGGACAGGGGGCTCACTGAAGCTTTCTTT. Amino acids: CASRDRGLTEAFF.

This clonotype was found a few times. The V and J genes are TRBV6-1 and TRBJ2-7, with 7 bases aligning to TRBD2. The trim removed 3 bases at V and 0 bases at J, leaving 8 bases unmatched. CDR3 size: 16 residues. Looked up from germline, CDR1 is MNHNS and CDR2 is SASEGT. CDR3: CASSDSGNIPSYEQYF. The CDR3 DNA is TGTGCCAGCAGTGACAGCGGGAACATCCCCTCCTACGAGCAGTACTTC.

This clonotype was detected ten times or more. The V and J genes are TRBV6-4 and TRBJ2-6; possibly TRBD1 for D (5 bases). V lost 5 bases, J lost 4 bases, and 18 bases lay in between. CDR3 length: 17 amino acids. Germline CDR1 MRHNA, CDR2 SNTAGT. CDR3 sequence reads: CASSTSTETRGANVLTF. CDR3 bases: TGTGCCAGCAGTACCTCGACAGAAACACGGGGGGCCAACGTCCTGACTTTC.

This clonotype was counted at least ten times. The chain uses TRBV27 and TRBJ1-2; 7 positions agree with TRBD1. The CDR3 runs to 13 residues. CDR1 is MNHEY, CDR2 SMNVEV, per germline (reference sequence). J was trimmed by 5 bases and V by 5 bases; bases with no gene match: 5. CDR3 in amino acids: CASSDRDSYGYTF. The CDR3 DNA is TGTGCCAGCAGTGACCGGGACAGTTATGGCTACACCTTC.

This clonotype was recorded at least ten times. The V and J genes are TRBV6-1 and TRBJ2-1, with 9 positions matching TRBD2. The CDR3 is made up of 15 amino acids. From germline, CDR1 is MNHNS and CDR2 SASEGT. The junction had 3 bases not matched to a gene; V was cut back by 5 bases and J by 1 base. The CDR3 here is CASSISGGSYNEQFF. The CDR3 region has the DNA TGTGCCAGCAGTATCAGCGGGGGGTCCTACAATGAGCAGTTCTTC.

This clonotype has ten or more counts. CDR3 in DNA: TGCGCCAGCAGCCCAGGGATTGCCTATGGCTACACCTTC. Translated, it gives CASSPGIAYGYTF. The chain combines TRBV5-1 with TRBJ1-2, with a tentative D call TRBD1 (5 bases). V was pared by 4 bases and J by 4 bases, with 11 bases between. This CDR3 comprises 13 residues. CDR1 and CDR2 from the germline V gene are SGHRS and YFSETQ. Full variable domain (outside the CDR3, taken from reference TRBV5-1 and TRBJ1-2): KAGVTQTPRYLIKTRGQQVTLSCSPISGHRSVSWYQQTPGQGLQFLFEYFSETQRNKGNFPGRFSGRQFSNSRSEMNVSTLELGDSALYLCASSPGIAYGYTFGSGTRLTVV.

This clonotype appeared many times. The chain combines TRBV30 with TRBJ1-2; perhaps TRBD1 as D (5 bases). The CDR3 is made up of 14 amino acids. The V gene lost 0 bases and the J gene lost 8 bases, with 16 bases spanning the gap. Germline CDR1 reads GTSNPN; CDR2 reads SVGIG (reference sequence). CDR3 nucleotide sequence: TGTGCCTGGAGTGTCCTCACAGGCCTGAGGGGCTACACCTTC. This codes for CAWSVLTGLRGYTF.

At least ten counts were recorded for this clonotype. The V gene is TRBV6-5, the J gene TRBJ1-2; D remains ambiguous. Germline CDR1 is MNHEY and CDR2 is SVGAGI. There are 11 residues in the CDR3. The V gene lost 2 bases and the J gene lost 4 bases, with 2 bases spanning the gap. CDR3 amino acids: CASSYGYGYTF. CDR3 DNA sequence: TGTGCCAGCAGTTACGGCTATGGCTACACCTTC.

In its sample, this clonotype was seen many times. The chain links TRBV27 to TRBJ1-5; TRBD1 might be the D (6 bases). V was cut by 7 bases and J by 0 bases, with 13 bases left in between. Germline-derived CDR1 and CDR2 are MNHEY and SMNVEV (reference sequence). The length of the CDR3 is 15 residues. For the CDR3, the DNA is TGTGCCAGCAACCCGACAGGCGGTAGCAATCAGCCCCAGCATTTT. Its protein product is CASNPTGGSNQPQHF.

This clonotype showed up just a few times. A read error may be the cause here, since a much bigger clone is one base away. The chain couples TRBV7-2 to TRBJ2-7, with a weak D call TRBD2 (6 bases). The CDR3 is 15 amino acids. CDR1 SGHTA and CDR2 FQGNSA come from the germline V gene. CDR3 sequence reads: CVSSLYRAGTYEQYF. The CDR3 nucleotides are TGTGTCAGCAGCTTGTATAGGGCAGGGACTTACGAGCAGTACTTC.

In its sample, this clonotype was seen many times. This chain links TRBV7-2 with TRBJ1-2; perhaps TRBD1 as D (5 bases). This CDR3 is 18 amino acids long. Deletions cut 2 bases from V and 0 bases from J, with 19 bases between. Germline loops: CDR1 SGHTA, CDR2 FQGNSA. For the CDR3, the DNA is TGTGCCAGCAGCTTATCCGTTAGTAGACAGACGACTAACTATGGCTACACCTTC. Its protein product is CASSLSVSRQTTNYGYTF.

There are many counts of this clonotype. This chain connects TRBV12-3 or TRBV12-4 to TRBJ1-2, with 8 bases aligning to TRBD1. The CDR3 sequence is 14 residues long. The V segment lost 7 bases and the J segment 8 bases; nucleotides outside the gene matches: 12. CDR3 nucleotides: TGTGCCAGCACCCGGCGGACAGGGCCCTCCGGCTACACCTTC. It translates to CASTRRTGPSGYTF.

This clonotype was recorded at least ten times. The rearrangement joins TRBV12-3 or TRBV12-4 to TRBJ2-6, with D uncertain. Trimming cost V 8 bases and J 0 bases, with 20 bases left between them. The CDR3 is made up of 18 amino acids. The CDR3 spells CASVPHGKPNSGANVLTF. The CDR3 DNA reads TGTGCCAGCGTCCCCCACGGCAAACCCAACTCTGGGGCCAACGTCCTGACTTTC.

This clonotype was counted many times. The DNA of the CDR3 is TGTGCCAGCAGTCTTAACTATGGCTACACCTTC. Its protein product is CASSLNYGYTF. The rearrangement uses TRBV12-3 or TRBV12-4 and TRBJ1-2, with no clear D. This CDR3 region has 11 residues. V dropped 5 bases and J dropped 1 base, with 2 bases sitting between them.

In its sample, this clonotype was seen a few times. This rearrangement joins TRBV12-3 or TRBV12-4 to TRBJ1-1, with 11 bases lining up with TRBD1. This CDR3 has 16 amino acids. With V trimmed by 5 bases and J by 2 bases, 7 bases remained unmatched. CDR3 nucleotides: TGTGCCAGCAGTCGGGACAGGGGGAAGAATAACACTGAAGCTTTCTTT. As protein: CASSRDRGKNNTEAFF.

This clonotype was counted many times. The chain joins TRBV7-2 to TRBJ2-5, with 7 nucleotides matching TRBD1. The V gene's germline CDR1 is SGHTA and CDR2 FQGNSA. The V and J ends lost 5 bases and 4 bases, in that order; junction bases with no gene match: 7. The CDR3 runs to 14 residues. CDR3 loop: CASSLDRVGETQYF. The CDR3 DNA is TGTGCCAGCAGCCTCGACAGGGTGGGAGAGACCCAGTACTTC. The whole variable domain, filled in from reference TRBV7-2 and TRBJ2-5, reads GAGVSQSPSNKVTEKGKDVELRCDPISGHTALYWYRQSLGQGLEFLIYFQGNSAPDKSGLPSDRFSAERTGGSVSTLTIQRTQQEDSAVYLCASSLDRVGETQYFGPGTRLLVL.

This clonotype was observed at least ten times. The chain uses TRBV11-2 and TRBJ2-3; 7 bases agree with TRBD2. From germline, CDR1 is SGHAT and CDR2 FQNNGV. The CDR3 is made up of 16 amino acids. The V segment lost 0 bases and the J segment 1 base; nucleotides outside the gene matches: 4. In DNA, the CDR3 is TGTGCCAGCAGCTTAGACCGGACTAGGGGCACAGATACGCAGTATTTT. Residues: CASSLDRTRGTDTQYF.

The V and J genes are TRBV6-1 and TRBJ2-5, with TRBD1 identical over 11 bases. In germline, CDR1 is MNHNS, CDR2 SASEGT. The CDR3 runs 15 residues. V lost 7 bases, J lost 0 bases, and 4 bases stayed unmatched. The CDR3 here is CASTRTGGYQETQYF. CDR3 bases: TGTGCCAGCACCCGGACAGGGGGCTACCAAGAGACCCAGTACTTC.